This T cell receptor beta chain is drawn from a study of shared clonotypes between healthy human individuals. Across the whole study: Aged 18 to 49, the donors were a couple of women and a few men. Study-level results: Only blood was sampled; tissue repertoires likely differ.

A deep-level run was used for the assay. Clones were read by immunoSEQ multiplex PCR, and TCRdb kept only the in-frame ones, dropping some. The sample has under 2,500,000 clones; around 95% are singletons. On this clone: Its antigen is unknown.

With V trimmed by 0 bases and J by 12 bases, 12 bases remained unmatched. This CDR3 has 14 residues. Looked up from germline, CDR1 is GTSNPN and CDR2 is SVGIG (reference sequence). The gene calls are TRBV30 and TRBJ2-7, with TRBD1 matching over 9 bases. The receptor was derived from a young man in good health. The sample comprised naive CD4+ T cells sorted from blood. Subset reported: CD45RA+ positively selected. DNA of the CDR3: TGTGCCTGGAGTGTACAGGGGGCCCGTGGAGGTTGGTACTTC. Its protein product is CAWSVQGARGGWYF.